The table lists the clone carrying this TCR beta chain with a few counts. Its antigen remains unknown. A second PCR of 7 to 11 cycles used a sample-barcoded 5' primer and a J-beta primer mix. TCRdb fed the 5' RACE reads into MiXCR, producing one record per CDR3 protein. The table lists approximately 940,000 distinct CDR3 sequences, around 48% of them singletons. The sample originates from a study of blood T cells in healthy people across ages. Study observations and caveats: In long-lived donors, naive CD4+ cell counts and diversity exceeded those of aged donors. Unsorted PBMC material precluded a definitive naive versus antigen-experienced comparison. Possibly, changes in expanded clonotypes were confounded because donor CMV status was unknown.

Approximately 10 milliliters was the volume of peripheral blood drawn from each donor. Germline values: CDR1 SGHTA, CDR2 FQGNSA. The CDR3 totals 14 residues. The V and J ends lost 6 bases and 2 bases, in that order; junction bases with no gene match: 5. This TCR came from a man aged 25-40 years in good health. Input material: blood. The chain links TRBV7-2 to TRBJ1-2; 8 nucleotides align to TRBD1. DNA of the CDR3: TGTGCCAGCAGTCCCTACAGGGGGAACTATGGCTACACCTTC. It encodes CASSPYRGNYGYTF.